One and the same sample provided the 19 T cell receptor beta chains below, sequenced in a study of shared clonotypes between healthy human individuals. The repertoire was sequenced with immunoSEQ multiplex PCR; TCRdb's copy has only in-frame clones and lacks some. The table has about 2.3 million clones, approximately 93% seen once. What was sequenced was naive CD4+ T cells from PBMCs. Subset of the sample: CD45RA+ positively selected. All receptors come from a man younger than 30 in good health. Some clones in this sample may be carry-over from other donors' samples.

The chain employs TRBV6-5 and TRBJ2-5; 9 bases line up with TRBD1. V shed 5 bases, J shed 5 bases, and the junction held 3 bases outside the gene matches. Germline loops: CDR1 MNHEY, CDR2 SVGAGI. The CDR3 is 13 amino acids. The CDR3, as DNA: TGTGCCAGCAGTAACAGGGGGCGGGAGACCCAGTACTTC. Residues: CASSNRGRETQYF.

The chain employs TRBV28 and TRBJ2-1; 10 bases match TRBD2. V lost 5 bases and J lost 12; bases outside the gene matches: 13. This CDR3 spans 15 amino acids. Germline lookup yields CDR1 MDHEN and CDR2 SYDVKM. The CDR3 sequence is CASSVAGGGPRVQFF. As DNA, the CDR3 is TGTGCCAGCAGTGTAGCGGGAGGAGGGCCTAGGGTGCAGTTCTTC.

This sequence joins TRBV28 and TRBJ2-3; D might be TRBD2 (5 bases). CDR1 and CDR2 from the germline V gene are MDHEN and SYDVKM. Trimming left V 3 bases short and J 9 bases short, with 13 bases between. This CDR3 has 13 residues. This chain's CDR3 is CASSLVAPGTQYF. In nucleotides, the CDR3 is TGTGCCAGCAGTTTGGTAGCCCCGGGGACGCAGTATTTT.

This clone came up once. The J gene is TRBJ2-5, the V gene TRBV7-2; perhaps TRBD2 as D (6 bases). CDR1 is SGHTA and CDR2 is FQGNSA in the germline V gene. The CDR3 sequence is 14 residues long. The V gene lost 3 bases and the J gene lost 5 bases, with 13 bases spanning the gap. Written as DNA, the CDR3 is TGTGCCAGCAGCTTTTACTTTCTAGCGGAGACCCAGTACTTC. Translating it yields CASSFYFLAETQYF.

CDR3: CASSLGHQSSGANVLTF. The CDR3 nucleotides read TGCGCCAGCAGCTTAGGGCACCAATCCTCTGGGGCCAACGTCCTGACTTTC. The chain employs TRBV5-1 and TRBJ2-6; no clear D gene. The CDR3 sequence is 17 residues long. V lost 2 bases to trimming and J lost 0 bases, with 12 bases between them. Germline CDR1 reads SGHRS; CDR2 reads YFSETQ.

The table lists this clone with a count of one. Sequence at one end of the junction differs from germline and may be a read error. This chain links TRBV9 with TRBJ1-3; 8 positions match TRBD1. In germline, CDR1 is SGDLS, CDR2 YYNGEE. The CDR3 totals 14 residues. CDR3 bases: TGTGCCAGCAGCGTGGACAGGGCTGGAAACACCACATATTTT. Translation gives CASSVDRAGNTTYF.

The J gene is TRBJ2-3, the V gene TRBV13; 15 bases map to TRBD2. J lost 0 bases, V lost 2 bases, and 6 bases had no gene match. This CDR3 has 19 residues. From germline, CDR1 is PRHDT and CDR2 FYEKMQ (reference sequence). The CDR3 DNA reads TGTGCCAGCAGCTTAATGCGCGGGACTAGCGGGAGGAGCACAGATACGCAGTATTTT. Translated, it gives CASSLMRGTSGRSTDTQYF.

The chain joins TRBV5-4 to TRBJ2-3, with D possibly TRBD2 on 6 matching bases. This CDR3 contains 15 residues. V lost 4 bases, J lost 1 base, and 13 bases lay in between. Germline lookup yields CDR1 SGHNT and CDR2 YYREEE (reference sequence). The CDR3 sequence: CASSAPQRGTDTQYF. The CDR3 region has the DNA TGTGCCAGCAGCGCCCCCCAGCGGGGCACAGATACGCAGTATTTT.

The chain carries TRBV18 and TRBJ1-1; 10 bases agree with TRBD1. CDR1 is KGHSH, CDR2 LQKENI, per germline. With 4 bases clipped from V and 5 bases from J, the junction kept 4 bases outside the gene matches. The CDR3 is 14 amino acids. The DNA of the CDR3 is TGTGCCAGCTCACATGGGACAGGGGAAACTGAAGCTTTCTTT. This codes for CASSHGTGETEAFF.

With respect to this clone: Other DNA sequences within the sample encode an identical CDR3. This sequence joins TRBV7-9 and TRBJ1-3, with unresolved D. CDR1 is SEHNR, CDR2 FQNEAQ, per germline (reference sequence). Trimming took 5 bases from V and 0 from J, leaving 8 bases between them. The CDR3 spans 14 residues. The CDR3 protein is CASSPLSSGNTIYF. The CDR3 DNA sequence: TGTGCCAGCAGCCCGCTCAGCTCTGGAAACACCATATATTTT.

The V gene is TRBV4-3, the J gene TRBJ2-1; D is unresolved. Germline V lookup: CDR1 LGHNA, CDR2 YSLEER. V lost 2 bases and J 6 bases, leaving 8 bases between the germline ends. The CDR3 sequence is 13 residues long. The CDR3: CASSQRSGNEQFF. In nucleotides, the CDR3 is TGCGCCAGCAGCCAACGAAGTGGCAATGAGCAGTTCTTC.

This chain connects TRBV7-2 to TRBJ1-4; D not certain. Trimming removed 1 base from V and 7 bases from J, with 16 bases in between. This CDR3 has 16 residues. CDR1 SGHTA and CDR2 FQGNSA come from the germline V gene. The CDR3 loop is CASSLEPPGFGEKLFF. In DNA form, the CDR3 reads TGTGCCAGCAGCTTAGAGCCTCCGGGTTTCGGTGAAAAACTGTTTTTT.

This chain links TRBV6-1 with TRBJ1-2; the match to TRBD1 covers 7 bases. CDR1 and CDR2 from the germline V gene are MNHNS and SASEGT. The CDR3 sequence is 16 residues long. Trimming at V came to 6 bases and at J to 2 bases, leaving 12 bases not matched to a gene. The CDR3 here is CASSEQGETGNYGYTF. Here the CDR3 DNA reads TGTGCCAGCAGCGAACAAGGGGAGACAGGGAACTATGGCTACACCTTC.

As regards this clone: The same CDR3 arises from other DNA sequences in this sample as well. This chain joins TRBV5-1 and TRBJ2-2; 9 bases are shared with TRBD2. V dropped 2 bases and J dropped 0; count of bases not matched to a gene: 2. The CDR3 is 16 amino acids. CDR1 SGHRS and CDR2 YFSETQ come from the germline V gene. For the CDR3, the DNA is TGCGCCAGCAGCTTTCTAGCGGGATCGAACACCGGGGAGCTGTTTTTT. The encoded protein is CASSFLAGSNTGELFF.

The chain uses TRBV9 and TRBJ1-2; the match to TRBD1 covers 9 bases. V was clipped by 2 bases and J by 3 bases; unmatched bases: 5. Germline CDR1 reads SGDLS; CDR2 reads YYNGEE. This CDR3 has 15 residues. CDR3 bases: TGTGCCAGCAGCGTCGGGACAGGGAACTACTATGGCTACACCTTC. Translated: CASSVGTGNYYGYTF.

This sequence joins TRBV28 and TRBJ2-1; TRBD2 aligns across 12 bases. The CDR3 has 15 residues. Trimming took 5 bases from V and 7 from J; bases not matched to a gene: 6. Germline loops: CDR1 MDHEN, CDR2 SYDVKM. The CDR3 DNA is TGTGCCAGCAGTCCTATCGGGACTAGCGGGAATGAGCAGTTCTTC. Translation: CASSPIGTSGNEQFF.

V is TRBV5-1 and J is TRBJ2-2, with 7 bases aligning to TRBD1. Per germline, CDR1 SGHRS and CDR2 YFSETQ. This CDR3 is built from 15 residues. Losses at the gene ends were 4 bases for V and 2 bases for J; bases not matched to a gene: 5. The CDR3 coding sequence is TGCGCCAGCAGCATCCGGGACAGTAACACCGGGGAGCTGTTTTTT. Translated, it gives CASSIRDSNTGELFF.

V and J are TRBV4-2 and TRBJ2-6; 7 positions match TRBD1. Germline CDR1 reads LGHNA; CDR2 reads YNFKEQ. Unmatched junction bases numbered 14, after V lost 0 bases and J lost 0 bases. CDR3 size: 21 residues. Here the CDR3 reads CASSQDSGRGRGLSGANVLTF. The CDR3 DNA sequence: TGTGCCAGCAGCCAAGATTCTGGTAGGGGGCGCGGGCTCTCTGGGGCCAACGTCCTGACTTTC.

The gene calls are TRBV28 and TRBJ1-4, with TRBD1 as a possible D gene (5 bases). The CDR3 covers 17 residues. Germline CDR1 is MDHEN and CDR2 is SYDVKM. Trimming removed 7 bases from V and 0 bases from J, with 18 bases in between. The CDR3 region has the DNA TGTGCCAGCACTCAGGTTTGGGGGAGGGCAACTAATGAAAAACTGTTTTTT. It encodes CASTQVWGRATNEKLFF.